A selection of T cell receptor beta chains follows, all from one sample in a study of identical twins. TCRdb analysed the 5' RACE reads with MiXCR anew, one entry per CDR3 protein. The table records about 240,000 distinct CDR3 sequences, roughly 10% of them present only once. Material: memory T cells sorted from blood. Receptor source: a man aged 50-59 years in good health. Both conserved end residues are part of each CDR3. The order of the fields is V gene, clone size, J gene, D gene, CDR3 DNA, CDR3 protein. D genes are given only for firm matches. Clone size is stated in some rows and not others, as once, few, many or a class when expanded.

>TRBV20-1|-|TRBJ1-6|TRBD1
TGCAGTGCTAGGGGGACAGCAGGTTCACCCCTCCACTTT
CSARGTAGSPLHF
>TRBV6-1|-|TRBJ2-3|TRBD2
TGTGCCAGCAGACACGGACTAGCGGAAAGCACAGATACGCAGTATTTT
CASRHGLAESTDTQYF
>TRBV30|-|TRBJ2-2|-
TGTGCCTGGAGTGGGACTCGGACCTGGAACACCGGGGAGCTGTTTTTT
CAWSGTRTWNTGELFF
>TRBV10-3|many|TRBJ1-3|TRBD1
TGTGCCATCAGCACCGGGACGGGGACAGGAGACACCATATATTTT
CAISTGTGTGDTIYF
>TRBV4-2|-|TRBJ1-1|-
TGTGCCAGCAGCCAGATAACAACGCCCCCTGAAGCTTTCTTT
CASSQITTPPEAFF
>TRBV4-2|few|TRBJ2-7|-
TGTGCCAGCAGCGATCGGTACGGGCAGTACTTC
CASSDRYGQYF
>TRBV9|few|TRBJ2-1|-
TGTGCCAGCAGCGTTGGCGCCACGAACCGCAATGAGCAGTTCTTC
CASSVGATNRNEQFF
>TRBV7-9|-|TRBJ2-3|-
TGTGCCAGCAGCTTAACGGGGCCTAGGCACTATACGCAGTATTTT
CASSLTGPRHYTQYF
>TRBV11-2|few|TRBJ2-5|-
TGTGCCAGCAGCTTGGGGACACATAACCAAGAGACCCAGTACTTC
CASSLGTHNQETQYF
>TRBV28|-|TRBJ2-7|-
TGTGCCAGCAGTCCCCCCAATCTGTCTGGGGCCTGCCTCTTC
CASSPPNLSGACLF
>TRBV4-1|-|TRBJ1-1|-
TGCGCCAGCAGCCAAGGACGTTGGGGGAAGGACACTGAAGCTTTCTTT
CASSQGRWGKDTEAFF
>TRBV4-2|-|TRBJ2-2|TRBD2
TGTGCCAGCAGCCAAGATACTAGCGCAAACACCGGGGAGCTGTTTTTT
CASSQDTSANTGELFF
>TRBV7-6|many|TRBJ1-2|TRBD1
TGTGCCAGCAGCAATCCGACAGGGGGTAGAGCTAACTATGGCTACACCTTC
CASSNPTGGRANYGYTF
>TRBV28|-|TRBJ2-7|TRBD2
TGTGCCAGCCAGACTAGCGGGCTTAGCTCCTACGAGCAGTACTTC
CASQTSGLSSYEQYF
>TRBV6-5|-|TRBJ1-3|-
TGTGCCAGCAGTTACTCGGTGCAGGGAATCGGCATATATTTT
CASSYSVQGIGIYF
>TRBV4-2|-|TRBJ1-1|-
TGTGCCAGCAGCCAAGGTGGCAGGGTTGATGAAGCTTTCTTT
CASSQGGRVDEAFF
>TRBV28|many|TRBJ2-1|TRBD2
TGTGCCAGCAGTTCGACTAGCGGGAGGAGCTCCTACAATGAGCAGTTCTTC
CASSSTSGRSSYNEQFF